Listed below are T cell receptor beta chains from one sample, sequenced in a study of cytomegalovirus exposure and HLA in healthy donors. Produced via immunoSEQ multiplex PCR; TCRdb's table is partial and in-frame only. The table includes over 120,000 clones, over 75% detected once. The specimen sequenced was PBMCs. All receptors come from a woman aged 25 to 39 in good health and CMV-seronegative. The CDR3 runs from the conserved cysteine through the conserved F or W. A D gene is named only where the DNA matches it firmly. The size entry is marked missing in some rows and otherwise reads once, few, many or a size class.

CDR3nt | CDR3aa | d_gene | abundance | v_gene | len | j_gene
TGTGCCAGCAGCTCCCAGGGGGGTGAAAAACTGTTTTTT | CASSSQGGEKLFF | TRBD1 | NA | TRBV7-2 | 13 | TRBJ1-4
TGTGCCAGCAGTTCTAGTGACAGGGGTTGGGTCGAGCAGTACTTC | CASSSSDRGWVEQYF | TRBD1 | NA | TRBV7-9 | 15 | TRBJ2-7
TGTGCCAGTAGTATTGGCGAGAGGAGCACAGATACGCAGTATTTT | CASSIGERSTDTQYF | NA | NA | TRBV19 | 15 | TRBJ2-3
TGTGCCAGCTCTATAAACAGAAATCAGCCCCAGCATTTT | CASSINRNQPQHF | NA | few | TRBV18 | 13 | TRBJ1-5
TGTGCCAGCAGTATATCCTTGGGGGGGCGCGGTGAAAAACTGTTTTTT | CASSISLGGRGEKLFF | NA | NA | TRBV2 | 16 | TRBJ1-4
TGTGCCAGCGCTTTGAGCACTGAAGCTTTCTTT | CASALSTEAFF | NA | NA | TRBV19 | 11 | TRBJ1-1
TGTTCCAGCAGCTTAGACAGGGTTGAAGCTTTCTTT | CSSSLDRVEAFF | TRBD1 | NA | TRBV7-9 | 12 | TRBJ1-1
TGTGCCTGGAGAGACGGGACAGGGGTCACTGAAGCTTTCTTT | CAWRDGTGVTEAFF | TRBD1 | NA | TRBV30 | 14 | TRBJ1-1
TGTGCCAGCAGCGGGAAGACAGGGGGAGGCGGTGGCTACACCTTC | CASSGKTGGGGGYTF | TRBD1 | NA | TRBV7-9 | 15 | TRBJ1-2
TGTGCCAGCAGCCGCCAGCGGGGGGCGATCTATGGCTACACCTTC | CASSRQRGAIYGYTF | NA | once | TRBV28 | 15 | TRBJ1-2
TGTGCCAGCAAGCTTCCGACTAGCGGGAGTGACGAGACCCAGTACTTC | CASKLPTSGSDETQYF | TRBD2 | NA | TRBV6-6 | 16 | TRBJ2-5
TGTGCCAGCAGTTTTTTTCAGGGAAACACCGGGGAGCTGTTTTTT | CASSFFQGNTGELFF | NA | NA | TRBV27 | 15 | TRBJ2-2
TGTGCCTGGAGTGTACGAAGCGGCACAGATACGCAGTATTTT | CAWSVRSGTDTQYF | NA | NA | TRBV30 | 14 | TRBJ2-3
TGTGCCAGCAGTCCGCGGCCGGCGGGCGAGCAGTACTTC | CASSPRPAGEQYF | NA | NA | TRBV27 | 13 | TRBJ2-7
TGTGCCAGCAGTTTGGGGGACAGGGGCTACACAGATACGCAGTATTTT | CASSLGDRGYTDTQYF | TRBD1 | once | TRBV28 | 16 | TRBJ2-3
TGTGCCAGCAGCGCGGTCACAGGGAAGTGGGATGGCTACACCTTC | CASSAVTGKWDGYTF | NA | NA | TRBV9 | 15 | TRBJ1-2
TGTGCCAGCAGCTTGGGAGGTGGCAGGGGGGTTGCAACTAATGAAAAACTGTTTTTT | CASSLGGGRGVATNEKLFF | TRBD1 | NA | TRBV5-4 | 19 | TRBJ1-4
TGTGCCAGCAGCCAAGATATCCTGGGACAAACGAACACTGAAGCTTTCTTT | CASSQDILGQTNTEAFF | NA | NA | TRBV4-2 | 17 | TRBJ1-1
TGTGCCAGCAGTTCCTCCTTCGGCGAGCAGTACTTC | CASSSSFGEQYF | NA | NA | TRBV28 | 12 | TRBJ2-7
TGTGCCAGCAGCATGACTAGCGGGGGGGCCAATGAGCAGTTCTTC | CASSMTSGGANEQFF | TRBD2 | NA | TRBV7-9 | 15 | TRBJ2-1
TGTGCCAGCAGTCCGCAGGGGCGGGGGACCTCTGGGGCCAACGTCCTGACTTTC | CASSPQGRGTSGANVLTF | NA | NA | TRBV27 | 18 | TRBJ2-6
TGCGCCAGCAGCTTGGTGGGGGGCCAAGAGACCCAGTACTTC | CASSLVGGQETQYF | NA | NA | TRBV5-1 | 14 | TRBJ2-5
TGTGCCAGCAGCTCCCGACTAAAGCCGGAGCAGTTCTTC | CASSSRLKPEQFF | NA | NA | TRBV11-2 | 13 | TRBJ2-1
TGTGCCAGCTCACCAGGTAGGGGAGGAGGCAATGAGCAGTTCTTC | CASSPGRGGGNEQFF | NA | NA | TRBV18 | 15 | TRBJ2-1
TGTGCCACCGTTCCGGGACAGGGGGGCCAAGAGACCCAGTACTTC | CATVPGQGGQETQYF | TRBD1 | NA | TRBV6-1 | 15 | TRBJ2-5
TGTGCCAGCAGCTCCGGGCTAGCCTACTACGAGCAGTACTTC | CASSSGLAYYEQYF | NA | NA | TRBV5-4 | 14 | TRBJ2-7
TGTGCCAGTAGTATTTCCGGGGGTAGCGAGCAGTACTTC | CASSISGGSEQYF | NA | once | TRBV19 | 13 | TRBJ2-7
TGTGCCAGCAGCTTGGGGACAGCAATTTCGAACACTGAAGCTTTCTTT | CASSLGTAISNTEAFF | NA | few | TRBV5-6 | 16 | TRBJ1-1
TGCGCCAGCAGTATCTACAGGGGTTCGTCGGACGAGCAGTACTTC | CASSIYRGSSDEQYF | TRBD1 | NA | TRBV10-1 | 15 | TRBJ2-7
TGTGCCAGCAGTTACTTCCAGGGGGCGGACACCGGGGAGCTGTTTTTT | CASSYFQGADTGELFF | TRBD1 | NA | TRBV6-6 | 16 | TRBJ2-2
TGCGCCAGCAGCTTGGGGTTGGTAGGGGTTGACGGCTACACCTTC | CASSLGLVGVDGYTF | NA | NA | TRBV5-1 | 15 | TRBJ1-2
TGTGCCATCAGGGATGCCAGGGGGCACGACACTGAAGCTTTCTTT | CAIRDARGHDTEAFF | TRBD1 | NA | TRBV10-3 | 15 | TRBJ1-1
TGTGCCAGCAGCCCCCGACAGAACACCGGGGAGCTGTTTTTT | CASSPRQNTGELFF | NA | NA | TRBV9 | 14 | TRBJ2-2
TGTGCCAGCAGTGAAATTTTGGTGGGTAGCGCAGATACGCAGTATTTT | CASSEILVGSADTQYF | NA | NA | TRBV6-1 | 16 | TRBJ2-3
TGTGCCAGTAGTAAGACAGGACCCCGCACAGATACGCAGTATTTT | CASSKTGPRTDTQYF | NA | NA | TRBV19 | 15 | TRBJ2-3
TGTGCCAGCAGCTCCTGGGGAGGGTGGGCCGGGGAGCTGTTTTTT | CASSSWGGWAGELFF | TRBD2 | NA | TRBV11-2 | 15 | TRBJ2-2
TGTGCCAGCAGTGAAAACAGGGCTAATCAGCCCCAGCATTTT | CASSENRANQPQHF | NA | NA | TRBV6-1 | 14 | TRBJ1-5
TGTGCCAGCAGTGGTCAGGGCCTCGAGGAGCAGTTCTTC | CASSGQGLEEQFF | NA | NA | TRBV2 | 13 | TRBJ2-1
TGTGCCAGCAGCTCCTTAGACATTCACTATGGCTACACCTTC | CASSSLDIHYGYTF | NA | NA | TRBV13 | 14 | TRBJ1-2
TGCGCCAGCAGATTGGGCGGGGAGGTCTATGGCTACACCTTC | CASRLGGEVYGYTF | NA | NA | TRBV5-1 | 14 | TRBJ1-2
TGTGCCAGCAGTTTTTCCGGGAGGATGGACAATGAGCAGTTCTTC | CASSFSGRMDNEQFF | TRBD2 | NA | TRBV27 | 15 | TRBJ2-1
TGCAGTGCTAGAACTTTCGACGAGCAGTACTTC | CSARTFDEQYF | NA | NA | TRBV20-1 | 11 | TRBJ2-7
TGCGCCAGCAGCCCGGGACTAGCCGGGCATGAGCAGTTCTTC | CASSPGLAGHEQFF | TRBD2 | NA | TRBV5-1 | 14 | TRBJ2-1
TGCGCCAGCAGCCAAGGATCGGGCTACGAGCAGTACTTC | CASSQGSGYEQYF | NA | NA | TRBV4-1 | 13 | TRBJ2-7
TGTGCCAGTAGTATTGAGGGCAGGGGAAAGCCCCAGCATTTT | CASSIEGRGKPQHF | NA | NA | TRBV19 | 14 | TRBJ1-5
TGTGCCATCAGTGAGTTGGGACAGAGAAACACCATATATTTT | CAISELGQRNTIYF | TRBD1 | NA | TRBV10-3 | 14 | TRBJ1-3
TGTGCCAGCAGTTACTCAGGGGGAGATATATACGAGCAGTACTTC | CASSYSGGDIYEQYF | NA | NA | TRBV6-5 | 15 | TRBJ2-7
TGTGCCAGCAGTCCGGGGTGGGCCTACAATGAGCAGTTCTTC | CASSPGWAYNEQFF | NA | NA | TRBV2 | 14 | TRBJ2-1
TGTGCCAGTACCCCCACAGTGGCCGGCAATCAGCCCCAGCATTTT | CASTPTVAGNQPQHF | NA | once | TRBV19 | 15 | TRBJ1-5
TGTGCCAGCAATCCGGCGGCAGGGATCGAGCAGTACTTC | CASNPAAGIEQYF | NA | NA | TRBV6-1 | 13 | TRBJ2-7
TGTGCCAGTAGTATGATACATGGACAGGGGAACAATGAGCAGTTCTTC | CASSMIHGQGNNEQFF | TRBD1 | NA | TRBV19 | 16 | TRBJ2-1
TGTGCCAGCAGCTTGGTGGCAGGGCGAGGCTACACCTTC | CASSLVAGRGYTF | NA | NA | TRBV5-6 | 13 | TRBJ1-2
TGTGCCAGCGGACCTCTACTAGCGGGAAACACAGATACGCAGTATTTT | CASGPLLAGNTDTQYF | TRBD2 | NA | TRBV11-2 | 16 | TRBJ2-3
TGTGCCAGCAGCTTGTTCCAGGGCGACTATGGCTACACCTTC | CASSLFQGDYGYTF | NA | NA | TRBV5-4 | 14 | TRBJ1-2
TGTGCCAGCAGCCGAGGACTAGCGGGCTTTAAAGAGACCCAGTACTTC | CASSRGLAGFKETQYF | TRBD2 | NA | TRBV7-7 | 16 | TRBJ2-5
TGTGCCCGAACTAATTCCCACTCGGGGAAACGGGCCCAGCATTTT | CARTNSHSGKRAQHF | NA | NA | TRBV19 | 15 | TRBJ1-5
TGTGCCAGCAGGACCGGGACAGGTCTCGCTGAAGCTTTCTTT | CASRTGTGLAEAFF | TRBD1 | few | TRBV28 | 14 | TRBJ1-1
TGCGCCAGCAGCTTGGATGCCCACATGAACACCGGGGAGCTGTTTTTT | CASSLDAHMNTGELFF | NA | once | TRBV5-1 | 16 | TRBJ2-2
TGCAGCGTCCAGGGATCTGGGGCCAACGTCCTGACTTTC | CSVQGSGANVLTF | NA | NA | TRBV29-1 | 13 | TRBJ2-6
TGCGCCAGCAGCTTAGGGACAGGGGTTCTCGAGGCTTTCTTT | CASSLGTGVLEAFF | TRBD1 | few | TRBV4-3 | 14 | TRBJ1-1